This T cell receptor (beta chain) was found in a study of blood T cell repertoires in COVID-19. The wider study: Acute and convalescent COVID-19 samples came from the United States, Italy and Spain. PBMCs, B-cell-depleted T cells, or T cells provided the cDNA or gDNA that made up the material.

The CDR3 consists of 13 residues. Germline-derived CDR1 and CDR2 are SEHNR and FQNEAQ (reference sequence). Deletions cut 7 bases from V and 3 bases from J, with 13 bases between. Per the authors' pipeline: How many nucleated cells were present was estimated from reference gene primer amplification. The protocol was immunoSEQ multiplex PCR, while the TCRdb copy is restricted to in-frame clones and leaves out a portion. That table supplies the V and J calls and clone size; D and trimming were determined from the DNA. The sample records around 60,000 clones, about 80% being singletons. The chain is built from TRBV7-9 and TRBJ2-7; no clear D. This TCR was sampled from a man older than 75 with active or convalescent COVID-19. Sequenced material: peripheral blood. Here the CDR3 reads CASTFGEYYEQYF. The CDR3, as DNA: TGTGCCAGCACCTTCGGAGAATACTACGAGCAGTACTTC.